Sequencing of this T cell receptor beta chain was carried out in a study of blood T cell repertoires in COVID-19. Overall study context: The analysed material was cDNA or gDNA that came from T cells, B-cell-depleted T cells, or PBMCs.

The length of the CDR3 is 14 residues. The germline V gene encodes CDR1 SGHRS and CDR2 YFSETQ. V was pared by 2 bases and J by 4 bases, with 5 bases of the junction left unmatched. Original handling: Estimation of nucleated cell counts relied on the amplification of reference gene primers. Data came from immunoSEQ multiplex PCR; TCRdb stores just in-frame clones and leaves some out. That table supplies the V and J calls and clone size; D and trimming were determined from the DNA. Seen here are 95,000 to 120,000 clones, about 85% observed once, and the top ten hold under 5%. The V call is TRBV5-1, the J call TRBJ1-2; the match to TRBD1 covers 7 bases. Sequenced material: peripheral blood. The sequence came from a woman in her 70s with acute or convalescent COVID-19. CDR3 sequence (DNA): TGCGCCAGCAGCTTAACAGGGGAAGGCTATGGCTACACCTTC. The encoded protein is CASSLTGEGYGYTF.